This T cell receptor beta chain was retrieved from a study of CD8+ T cells in alopecia areata. Study overall: Treated patients swallowed 5 to 10 mg of oral tofacitinib twice daily. Points from the study as a whole: The study found TCR sharing across patients less clear than in mice, possibly for HLA reasons. Especially in alopecia totalis/universalis, lesional scalp showed greater clonality than normal scalp did. Scalp sequencing captures resident alphabeta T cells of normal skin too.

A word on this clone: Its antigen is currently unknown.

RNA extraction was followed by reverse transcription into cDNA, which acted as the sequencing template. Assay: immunoSEQ multiplex PCR; the TCRdb copy retains only in-frame clones and omits some. The sample lists more than 95,000 clones; more than 35% were seen once. The specimen was CD4+ T cells sorted from blood. This clonotype was obtained from a human donor with alopecia areata.

The DNA of the CDR3 is TGTGCCAGCTCACCCAGAGGCCGGTTTGGAGATACGCAGTATTTT. It codes for CASSPRGRFGDTQYF. J is TRBJ2-3 and V is TRBV18; no firm D call. CDR3 size: 15 residues. V lost 3 bases and J lost 5, with 15 bases in between. CDR1 and CDR2 (germline): KGHSH, LQKENI.